Here is one T cell receptor beta chain with its context. A TCRbeta library incorporating unique molecular identifiers was prepared. TCRdb called the PCR reads again in MiXCR, with one record for every CDR3 protein. The sample holds 150,000 to 200,000 distinct CDR3 sequences, roughly 6.8% seen once. These data originate in a study of T-cell reconstitution after alpha-beta-depleted transplantation in children. V was cut by 0 bases and J by 1 base, with 8 bases left in between. The CDR3 spans 14 residues. The germline V gene has CDR1 SGHRS and CDR2 YFSETQ. The V and J genes are TRBV5-1 and TRBJ2-7; D unresolved. The TCR comes from a human donor who donated a stem cell graft to a child with Wiskott-Aldrich syndrome. The sample here was PBMCs from the stem cell graft donor, taken from the stem cell graft. The CDR3: CASSLGLASYEQYF. In DNA, the CDR3 is TGCGCCAGCAGCTTGGGTTTGGCATCCTACGAGCAGTACTTC.